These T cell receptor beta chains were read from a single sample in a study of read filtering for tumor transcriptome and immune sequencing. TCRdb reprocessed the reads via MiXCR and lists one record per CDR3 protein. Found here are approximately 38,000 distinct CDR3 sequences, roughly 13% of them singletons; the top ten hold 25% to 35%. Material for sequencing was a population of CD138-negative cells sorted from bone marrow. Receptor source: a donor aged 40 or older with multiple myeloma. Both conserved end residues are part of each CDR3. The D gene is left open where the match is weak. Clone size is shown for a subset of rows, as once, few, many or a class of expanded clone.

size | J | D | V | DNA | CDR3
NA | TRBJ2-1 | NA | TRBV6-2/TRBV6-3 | TGTGCCAGCAAAGAACACAGCTCCTACAATGAGCAGTTCTTC | CASKEHSSYNEQFF
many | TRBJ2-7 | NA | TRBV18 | TGTGCCAGCTCACCCCCCAGGCCTCCCTACGAGCAGTACTTC | CASSPPRPPYEQYF
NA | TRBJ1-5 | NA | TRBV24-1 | TGTGCCACCAGTGGGTCTGGCAATCAGCCCCGGCGTTTT | CATSGSGNQPRRF
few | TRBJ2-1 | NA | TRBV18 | TGTGCCAGCTCACCGAGCTTGGGGGGAGCCTACAATGAGCAGTTCTTC | CASSPSLGGAYNEQFF
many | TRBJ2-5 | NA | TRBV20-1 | TGCAGTGCTAGCTACCCACAAGAGACCCAGTACTTC | CSASYPQETQYF
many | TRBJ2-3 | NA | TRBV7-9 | TGTGCCAGCAGCTCTACCATTCAGAGCACAGATACGCAGTATTTT | CASSSTIQSTDTQYF
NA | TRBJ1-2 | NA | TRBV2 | TGTGCCAGCAGCCCGGACGGTAACTATGGCTACACCTTC | CASSPDGNYGYTF
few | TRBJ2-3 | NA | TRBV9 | TGTGCCAGCAGCGTTGGCACAGATACGCAGTATTTT | CASSVGTDTQYF
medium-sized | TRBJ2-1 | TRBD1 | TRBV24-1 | TGTGCCACCAGGGCGCGGACAGGGATCGACAATGAGCAGTTCTTC | CATRARTGIDNEQFF
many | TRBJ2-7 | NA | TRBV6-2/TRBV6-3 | TGTGCCAGCAGCCCAACAGTCCGGACCTCCGGTGACGAGCAGTACTTC | CASSPTVRTSGDEQYF
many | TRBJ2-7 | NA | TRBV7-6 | TGTGCCAGCAGCTTAGCGGAGGGTGCCACCTACGAGCAGTACTTC | CASSLAEGATYEQYF
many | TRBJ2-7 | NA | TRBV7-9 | TGTGCCAGCAGTCCTACAGGGACGCCCTACGAGCAGTACTTC | CASSPTGTPYEQYF
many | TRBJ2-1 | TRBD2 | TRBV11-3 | TGTGCCAGCAGCCCCGCAGTAGCGGGGGGGAATGAGCAGTTCTTC | CASSPAVAGGNEQFF
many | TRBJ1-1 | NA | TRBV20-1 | TGCAGGGGTACAGGGAACACTGAAGCTTTCTTT | CRGTGNTEAFF
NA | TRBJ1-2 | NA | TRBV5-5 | TGTGCCAGCAGCTTCACTGGGGCACAAAACTATGGCTACACCTTC | CASSFTGAQNYGYTF
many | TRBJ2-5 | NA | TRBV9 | TGTGCCAGCAGCGTAGGGCTCCGTCGGCAAGAGACCCAGTACTTC | CASSVGLRRQETQYF
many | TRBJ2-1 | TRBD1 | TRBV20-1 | TGCAGTGTAGTGGGACAGAGCTCCTACAATGAGCAGTTCTTC | CSVVGQSSYNEQFF
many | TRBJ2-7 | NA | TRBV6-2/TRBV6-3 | TGTGCCAGCAGAAAACGGGGGTTAGGCTACGAGCAGTACTTC | CASRKRGLGYEQYF
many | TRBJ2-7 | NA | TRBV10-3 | TGTGCCATCAAACCTGGACAATTCGGCGAGCAGTACTTC | CAIKPGQFGEQYF
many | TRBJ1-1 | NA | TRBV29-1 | TGCAGCGCAGGAACAGGCTACTTGAACACTGAAGCTTTCTTT | CSAGTGYLNTEAFF
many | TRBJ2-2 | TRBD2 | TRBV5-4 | TGTGCCAGCAGCACCGGGACTAGAGGTCTCACCGGGGAGCTGTTTTTT | CASSTGTRGLTGELFF
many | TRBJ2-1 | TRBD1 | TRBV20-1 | TGCAGTGCTAGGAAACAGGGGGCGCGAGCCTACAATGAGCAGTTCTTC | CSARKQGARAYNEQFF
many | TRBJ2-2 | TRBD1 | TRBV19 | TGTGCCAGTAATACTCCGGGACAGGGGAAGGCCGGGGAGCTGTTTTTT | CASNTPGQGKAGELFF
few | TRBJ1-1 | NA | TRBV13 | TGTGCCAGCAGCTCATCACCCGGCGGAAACACTGAAGCTTTCTTT | CASSSSPGGNTEAFF
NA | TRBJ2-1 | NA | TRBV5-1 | TGCGCCAGCAGCCCTCGGGAAGGGCTAGCGAATGAGCAGTTCTTT | CASSPREGLANEQFF
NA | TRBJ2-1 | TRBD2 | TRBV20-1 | TGCAGTGCTAGCGTATGGTGGGTAGCGGGAGACGTTGAGCAGTCCTTC | CSASVWWVAGDVEQSF
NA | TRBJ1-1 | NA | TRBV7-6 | TGTGCCAGCAGCTTAGCCGGGGCAGGGACGCTGCTCACTGAAGCTTTCTTT | CASSLAGAGTLLTEAFF